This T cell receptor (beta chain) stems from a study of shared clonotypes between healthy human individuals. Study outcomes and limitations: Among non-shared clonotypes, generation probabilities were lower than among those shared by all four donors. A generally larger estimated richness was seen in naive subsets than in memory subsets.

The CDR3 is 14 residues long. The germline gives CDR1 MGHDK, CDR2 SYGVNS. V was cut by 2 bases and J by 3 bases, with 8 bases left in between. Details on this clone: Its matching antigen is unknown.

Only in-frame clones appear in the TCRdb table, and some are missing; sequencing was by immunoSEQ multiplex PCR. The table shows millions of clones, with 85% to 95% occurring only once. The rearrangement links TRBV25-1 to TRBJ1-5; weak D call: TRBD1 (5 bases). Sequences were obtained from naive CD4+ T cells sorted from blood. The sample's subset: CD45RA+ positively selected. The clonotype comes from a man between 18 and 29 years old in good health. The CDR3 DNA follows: TGTGCCAGCAGTGAAGCAGGGCTCAATCAGCCCCAGCATTTT. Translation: CASSEAGLNQPQHF.